This entry lists 17 T cell receptor beta chains sequenced from one sample in a study of beta chain features in type 1 diabetes. Their antigens are not known. The study's findings and limits: Moderate but significant shortening of TCRB CDR3s was recorded in all four CD4+ subsets from Type 1 diabetes patients.

Expressed TCRB transcripts were sequenced because the isolated RNA had all been reverse transcribed beforehand. TCRdb's table, derived via immunoSEQ multiplex PCR, lists solely in-frame clones and lacks some. This table has some 190,000 clones, approximately 8.1% appearing once. The specimen sequenced was central memory CD4+ T cells from blood. Receptors were obtained from a woman aged 40 to 50 with type 1 diabetes.

V is TRBV7-8 and J is TRBJ2-3; tentatively, D is TRBD2 (5 bases). The CDR3 has 15 amino acids. V was pared by 5 bases and J by 1 base, with 13 bases between. Germline V lookup: CDR1 SGHVS, CDR2 FQNEAQ. Here the CDR3 DNA reads TGTGCCAGCAGCCGCGGGCGAACGGGCACAGATACGCAGTATTTT. Its protein is CASSRGRTGTDTQYF. Full variable domain (rest looked up from reference TRBV7-8 and TRBJ2-3): GAGVSQSPRYKVAKRGQDVALRCDPISGHVSLFWYQQALGQGPEFLTYFQNEAQLDKSGLPSDRFFAERPEGSVSTLKIQRTQQEDSAVYLCASSRGRTGTDTQYFGPGTRLTVL.

The chain recombines TRBV7-2 with TRBJ1-2; D remains unclear. V was cut by 2 bases and J by 8 bases, with 15 bases left in between. This CDR3 region has 14 residues. Germline CDR1 and CDR2: SGHTA and FQGNSA. In nucleotides, the CDR3 is TGTGCCAGCAGCTTAAGGGTCGGAGAGGGCGGCTACACCTTC. Protein sequence: CASSLRVGEGGYTF.

V usage is TRBV5-8 and J usage is TRBJ1-5; D remains ambiguous. The ends were cut back, 2 bases at V and 0 bases at J, with 3 bases in the middle. Germline CDR1 reads SGHTS; CDR2 reads YDEGEE. The CDR3 consists of 13 residues. Written as DNA, the CDR3 is TGTGCCAGCAGCTTATATAGCAATCAGCCCCAGCATTTT. This sequence encodes CASSLYSNQPQHF.

This clone was counted a few times. This chain connects TRBV30 to TRBJ1-2; possibly TRBD1 for D (5 bases). CDR1 and CDR2 (germline): GTSNPN, SVGIG (reference sequence). This CDR3 comprises 13 residues. CDR3 amino acids: CVQGAPPNYGYTF. In DNA, the CDR3 is TGTGTACAAGGGGCCCCACCGAACTATGGCTACACCTTC.

The chain recombines TRBV7-3 with TRBJ2-3, with TRBD2 matching 7 bases. Germline V gene data show CDR1 as SGHTA and CDR2 as FQGTGA. Unmatched junction bases numbered 3, after V lost 2 bases and J lost 1 base. The CDR3 length is 15 residues. The CDR3 DNA sequence: TGTGCCAGCAGCTTATTGCGGGAGCGCACAGATACGCAGTATTTT. Its protein is CASSLLRERTDTQYF.

This chain uses TRBV7-2 with TRBJ2-7; D is unresolved. CDR1 is SGHTA and CDR2 is FQGNSA in the germline V gene. The ends were cut back, 5 bases at V and 2 bases at J, with 13 bases in the middle. There are 14 residues in the CDR3. CDR3 loop: CASSPSSGAYEQYF. The CDR3 DNA follows: TGTGCCAGCAGCCCTAGTAGTGGCGCCTACGAGCAGTACTTC.

The V call is TRBV7-2, the J call TRBJ2-5, with D possibly being TRBD2 (6 bases). The CDR3 is made up of 15 amino acids. Germline values: CDR1 SGHTA, CDR2 FQGNSA. Between the trimmed V and J ends, which lost 5 bases and 5 bases, there was a span of 18 bases. The CDR3 loop is CASSPQGPGGETQYF. CDR3 DNA: TGTGCCAGCAGCCCGCAAGGGCCTGGGGGGGAGACCCAGTACTTC.

This clone has at least ten counts. The chain recombines TRBV4-3 with TRBJ2-4; 10 nucleotides align to TRBD2. Germline V gene data show CDR1 as LGHNA and CDR2 as YSLEER. V lost 1 base to trimming and J lost 8 bases; unmatched junction nucleotides: 11. The CDR3 is 17 residues long. CDR3 nucleotides: TGCGCCAGCAGCCAAGTACCCAGCGGGGGGGCCGGATACATTCAGTACTTC. Its translation: CASSQVPSGGAGYIQYF.

The chain uses TRBV6-6 and TRBJ1-2; D not certain. Germline V gene sequence: CDR1 MNHNY, CDR2 SVGAGI (reference sequence). This CDR3 comprises 14 residues. V lost 6 bases and J lost 3, with 14 bases in between. The CDR3 region has the DNA TGTGCCAGCAGCCGCGGGGAGTGGGACTATGGCTACACCTTC. Protein: CASSRGEWDYGYTF.

The chain couples TRBV18 to TRBJ2-1; TRBD1 might be the D (6 bases). The CDR3 is made up of 16 amino acids. CDR1 KGHSH and CDR2 LQKENI come from the germline V gene. V was clipped by 0 bases and J by 0 bases, with 9 bases between them. The CDR3 nucleotides are TGTGCCAGCTCACCACCGGGGGCCCTCTCCTACAATGAGCAGTTCTTC. Translated: CASSPPGALSYNEQFF.

This clone was picked up a small number of times. CDR3 in DNA: TGTGCCAGCAGAACAACAGGGGGCGCGGGCAATCAGCCCCAGCATTTT. Residues: CASRTTGGAGNQPQHF. The V and J genes are TRBV28 and TRBJ1-5; 9 positions match TRBD1. Germline values: CDR1 MDHEN, CDR2 SYDVKM. This CDR3 contains 16 residues. The V and J ends lost 6 bases and 2 bases, in that order; junction bases with no gene match: 8.

The chain uses TRBV18 and TRBJ2-5; TRBD1 might be the D (6 bases). The V gene lost 5 bases and the J gene lost 3 bases, with 16 bases spanning the gap. CDR3 size: 15 residues. CDR1 KGHSH and CDR2 LQKENI come from the germline V gene. The CDR3 spells CASSSSGTREETQYF. The CDR3 DNA follows: TGTGCCAGCTCATCTTCCGGGACAAGGGAAGAGACCCAGTACTTC.

The chain joins TRBV7-8 to TRBJ2-7, with 9 bases lining up with TRBD1. Germline-derived CDR1 and CDR2 are SGHVS and FQNEAQ. The J segment lost 5 bases and the V segment lost 7 bases, leaving 9 bases of the junction unmatched. CDR3 length: 14 residues. In DNA, the CDR3 is TGTGCCAGCACCTCGGGACAGGGTGTCAACGAGCAGTACTTC. The encoded protein is CASTSGQGVNEQYF.

In this sample, this clone turned up a few times. The J gene is TRBJ2-7, the V gene TRBV7-2, with 11 positions matching TRBD1. Trimming removed 5 bases from V and 12 bases from J; junction bases left unmatched: 15. The CDR3 sequence is 15 residues long. CDR1 and CDR2 (germline): SGHTA, FQGNSA. For the CDR3, the DNA is TGTGCCAGCAGCCGTGGCGGGACAGGGGGGACCTACGGGTACTTC. Translation: CASSRGGTGGTYGYF.

At least ten counts were recorded for this clone. The rearrangement links TRBV29-1 to TRBJ2-2; 10 bases fit TRBD2. This CDR3 contains 12 residues. In germline, CDR1 is SQVTM, CDR2 ANQGSEA. The V and J ends lost 6 bases and 6 bases, in that order; junction bases with no gene match: 1. The CDR3 sequence is CSVTSGSGELFF. The CDR3 nucleotides are TGCAGCGTGACTAGCGGGTCCGGGGAGCTGTTTTTT.

The chain uses TRBV5-4 and TRBJ2-3, with D possibly matching TRBD1 (6 bases). V was shortened by 1 base and J by 1 base, with 10 bases between the two germline ends. Germline assignment: CDR1 SGHNT and CDR2 YYREEE (reference sequence). CDR3 length equals 15 residues. DNA for the CDR3: TGTGCCAGCAGCTTGTGGTCAGGGGGCACAGATACGCAGTATTTT. Its translation: CASSLWSGGTDTQYF.

V is TRBV18 and J is TRBJ1-2; D remains unclear. This CDR3 spans 13 amino acids. CDR1 is KGHSH and CDR2 is LQKENI in the germline V gene. The ends were cut back, 3 bases at V and 2 bases at J, with 7 bases in the middle. The CDR3, as DNA: TGTGCCAGCTCACCGGCGGCAAACTATGGCTACACCTTC. Encoded protein: CASSPAANYGYTF.